The T cell receptor beta chain under discussion was sequenced for a study of identical twins (dated by TCRdb to the mid-2010s). About the investigation overall: The study deep-sequenced TCR alpha and beta repertoires from monozygotic twins, unrelated adults of various ages and cord blood to test whether fetal clonotypes persist. To rule out contamination, replicate twin experiments were performed at different times with different library preparation protocols.

CDR1 and CDR2, per the germline V gene (reference sequence), are SEHNR and FQNEAQ. The CDR3, cysteine through phenylalanine, is 16 amino acids long. Of the read, only the CDR3 DNA is kept; its 48 bases are in frame from base 1. Cut back by 3 bases and 4 bases, the V and J ends lie 16 bases apart. What the authors observed across the whole study: In monozygotic twins, out-of-frame TCR alpha sharing was systematically underestimated by recombination models, although the models agreed with sharing between unrelated individuals. Zero-insertion analyses could be partly confounded by invariant T cells such as MAIT and iNKT, although diverse VJ usage argued against such confounding for most clonotypes. Because the same donors could not be followed over many years, the conclusions depended on cross-sectional statistical analysis. Excess twin sharing in beta out-of-frame sequences was weaker because fewer shared sequences lowered the signal-to-noise ratio. Compared with coincidental sharing between unrelated individuals, out-of-frame TCR alpha sequences shared between twins showed an excess of sequences with low generation probability. Abundant cord blood beta clonotypes had fewer insertions, young adult naive repertoires showed a similar but weaker trend, and memory repertoires showed no such trend.

The library was obtained by 5' RACE. Sequencing instrument: Illumina HiSeq 2000. A universal primer binding site was introduced by template switching, and a unique molecular identifier was present in the final cDNA, enabling accurate counting of TCR cDNA molecules. Specific primers in the conserved constant-segment region were used to synthesize first-strand cDNA for the TCR alpha and beta chains. To control for contamination, each cDNA library was double barcoded with a SMART-Mk sample barcode plus Illumina barcodes. Two successive PCR steps introduced TruSeq adapter sequences along with Illumina sample barcodes. The TCR alpha and beta cDNA libraries were sequenced on the Illumina HiSeq platform using custom primers. The original pipeline was this. MiGEC processed the raw reads to extract unique molecular identifiers, while MiXCR was used to determine the CDR3 positions. Recombination models were inferred per individual with the repgenHMM and IGoR tools using an EM algorithm. The analysis of shared clonotypes was done with the tcR package in R, with sharing normalized by the product of cloneset sizes. To study raw recombination free of thymic and clonal selection effects, out-of-frame nonproductive sequences were analyzed. TCRdb handled the public reads itself, with Q25 trimming in fastp and clone calling in MiXCR, and kept productive beta chains. Here each entry gathers all rows of one CDR3 protein and keeps the most common genes and DNA. TCRdb, not the original authors, processed these V and J calls. Across this sample there are around 1.7 million distinct CDR3 sequences, with under 35% seen only once. The top ten hold 0.25% to 0.3% of the sample.

In this sample, this clonotype turned up many times. It has no known antigen specificity. No base-level quality is on record; no much larger clone is a single base apart. Only healthy Caucasian donors were included. Sequenced material: cord blood. The chain is made from TRBV7-9 and TRBJ2-1; a tentative D call is TRBD1 (5 bases match). The clonotype comes from a newborn girl in good health. The CDR3 protein sequence reads: CASSLGQGSNYNEQFF. The DNA sequence follows: TGTGCCAGCAGCTTGGGGCAGGGCTCCAATTACAATGAGCAGTTCTTC. The reference TRBV7-9 and TRBJ2-1 proteins fill in what lies around the CDR3, so the full variable domain reads DTGVSQNPRHKITKRGQNVTFRCDPISEHNRLYWYRQTLGQGPEFLTYFQNEAQLEKSRLLSDRFSAERPKGSFSTLEIQRTEQGDSAMYLCASSLGQGSNYNEQFFGPGTRLTVL.